This is a list of T cell receptor beta chains from one sample in a study of blood T cells in healthy people across ages. Each CDR3 protein is one row after TCRdb ran MiXCR on the 5' RACE reads. The table records roughly 900,000 distinct CDR3 sequences, under 50% of them present only once. The sample was blood. The receptors were gathered from a young man in good health. Each CDR3 is given with its conserved first and last residue.

j_call	v_call	cdr3_aa
TRBJ2-7	TRBV12-3/TRBV12-4	CASSLGGVLAEQYF
TRBJ1-1	TRBV7-2	CASSFGGMNTEAFF
.	TRBV6-8	CASSYDWGLLYEQYF
TRBJ1-5	TRBV7-8	CASSPRVRLNQPQHF
TRBJ2-3	TRBV7-9	CAGSFITSPTDTQYF
TRBJ1-2	TRBV7-2	CASSVPGVRGYTF
.	TRBV20-1	CSTVRQGAIEQYF
TRBJ2-7	TRBV12-3/TRBV12-4	CAIGLALTYEQYF
TRBJ2-1	TRBV5-1	CASSLPPGGRSYNEQFF
TRBJ2-2	TRBV10-3	CAISDIWGNTGELFF
.	TRBV5-1	CASSLFAGGSYNEQYF
TRBJ1-4	TRBV20-1	CSATPRQGASTNEKLFF
TRBJ2-1	TRBV3-1	CASSQVPTSGAFNEQFF
TRBJ2-5	TRBV20-1	CSASTGFQETQYF
TRBJ2-1	TRBV29-1	CSVEDSGGAIYEQFF
TRBJ2-1	TRBV29-1	CSLERSSNEQFF
TRBJ2-7	TRBV6-2/TRBV6-3	CASSYKSAGLSRNSYEQYF
TRBJ1-2	TRBV2	CASSARQNYGYTF
TRBJ1-6	TRBV27	CASSPTGANSPLHF
TRBJ2-7	TRBV6-6	CASSPRDRDSYEQYF
TRBJ2-3	TRBV20-1	CSARDMGLFTDTQYF